Below are 32 T cell receptor beta chains sequenced from a single sample in a study of blood T cells in healthy people across ages (dated by TCRdb to about 2015). The library was produced with 5' RACE. TCRdb lists the instrument as Illumina HiSeq 2500. A second PCR of roughly 7 to 11 cycles was performed with a sample-barcoded 5' primer and a J-beta primer mix. TCRdb reran the public reads through fastp at Q25 and MiXCR, keeping productive beta chains. Rows merge per CDR3 protein into single entries with the most common DNA and genes. The sample table holds fewer than 750,000 distinct CDR3 sequences, of which around 52% were seen once. The ten largest clones take up approximately 13% of the sample. Source material: blood. These receptors were collected from a woman at least 80 years old in good health.

This rearrangement joins TRBV25-1 to TRBJ2-3; 11 nucleotides agree with TRBD2. The V gene's germline CDR1 is MGHDK and CDR2 SYGVNS. J lost 4 bases, V lost 4 bases, and 7 bases had no gene match. CDR3 length equals 16 residues. The CDR3 region has the DNA TGTGCCAGCAGTGCGAGTAGCGGGGGGGGTGCAGATACGCAGTATTTT. It codes for CASSASSGGGADTQYF.

V and J are TRBV12-3 or TRBV12-4 and TRBJ1-5; 9 bases fit TRBD1. After removal of 4 bases from V and 1 base from J, the junction contained 8 bases not matched to a gene. The CDR3 covers 17 residues. DNA for the CDR3: TGTGCCAGCAGTTCTTTGGGACAGGGACCCAGCAATCAGCCCCAGCATTTT. Its protein is CASSSLGQGPSNQPQHF.

Only a few counts were recorded for this clonotype. The chain couples TRBV7-9 to TRBJ1-1; 11 nucleotides align to TRBD1. CDR3 length equals 17 residues. The V segment lost 3 bases and the J segment 5 bases; nucleotides outside the gene matches: 11. From germline, CDR1 is SEHNR and CDR2 FQNEAQ (reference sequence). DNA of the CDR3: TGTGCCAGCAGCTTGGGGACAGGGGGTGTAGGGAAGACTGAAGCTTTCTTT. It yields the protein CASSLGTGGVGKTEAFF.

In this sample, this clonotype turned up many times. The chain combines TRBV29-1 with TRBJ2-7; D not certain. Trimming removed 4 bases at V and 2 bases at J, with 9 bases between. This CDR3 region has 12 residues. In germline, CDR1 is SQVTM, CDR2 ANQGSEA. The CDR3 nucleotides read TGCAGCGTTGTGGCAGGACCCTACGAGCAGTACTTC. Its protein product is CSVVAGPYEQYF.

J is TRBJ2-7 and V is TRBV4-3, with TRBD1 matching 8 bases. This CDR3 has 16 residues. CDR1 and CDR2 (germline): LGHNA, YSLEER. V dropped 0 bases and J dropped 3; count of bases not matched to a gene: 7. CDR3 sequence (DNA): TGCGCCAGCAGCCAAGATCCAGGGGGCCCTGTCTACGAGCAGTACTTC. Amino acid sequence: CASSQDPGGPVYEQYF.

The V and J genes are TRBV20-1 and TRBJ2-1; 9 nucleotides align to TRBD2. J lost 9 bases, V lost 7 bases, and 10 bases had no gene match. This CDR3 contains 13 residues. In germline, CDR1 is DFQATT, CDR2 SNEGSKA (reference sequence). This CDR3 reads CSDRPSGAGEQFF. The CDR3 DNA is TGCAGTGACAGGCCTAGCGGGGCTGGTGAGCAGTTCTTC.

The V and J genes are TRBV25-1 and TRBJ2-7; D is perhaps TRBD2 (6 bases). The CDR3 is 14 residues long. V was pared by 4 bases and J by 0 bases, with 10 bases between. The germline V gene encodes CDR1 MGHDK and CDR2 SYGVNS. CDR3: CASSGDSLSYEQYF. The CDR3 DNA reads TGTGCCAGCAGTGGGGACTCCCTCTCCTACGAGCAGTACTTC.

This clonotype was seen ten or more times. This sequence joins TRBV6-5 and TRBJ1-5; 10 bases match TRBD1. The length of the CDR3 is 15 residues. In germline, CDR1 is MNHEY, CDR2 SVGAGI. Unmatched junction bases numbered 7, after V lost 5 bases and J lost 6 bases. CDR3 DNA sequence: TGTGCCAGCAGTCGCGGGACAGGGGCTGGTCAGCCCCAGCATTTT. Its translation: CASSRGTGAGQPQHF.

This chain uses TRBV7-3 with TRBJ2-7; D may be TRBD1 (6 bases). The CDR3 sequence is 15 residues long. The germline V gene encodes CDR1 SGHTA and CDR2 FQGTGA. Trimming cost V 2 bases and J 4 bases, with 15 bases left between them. CDR3 DNA sequence: TGTGCCAGCAGCTTACACCCGGGACACCAATACGAGCAGTACTTC. Amino acid sequence: CASSLHPGHQYEQYF.

About this clonotype itself: One base away lies a much larger clone, so this may be a sequencing read error. The chain recombines TRBV6-5 with TRBJ2-5; TRBD2 matches at 7 bases. Trimming removed 8 bases from V and 11 bases from J; junction bases left unmatched: 17. Germline V gives CDR1 MNHEY, CDR2 SVGAGI. This CDR3 region has 14 residues. The CDR3 region is CASSRDYDRGEQYF. The DNA of the CDR3 is TGTGCCAGCTCCCGGGACTACGATCGGGGTGAGCAGTACTTC.

The J gene is TRBJ1-1, the V gene TRBV7-2, with a weak D call TRBD1 (6 bases). The germline V gene encodes CDR1 SGHTA and CDR2 FQGNSA. The CDR3 extends over 15 amino acids. Trimming left V 2 bases short and J 5 bases short, with 15 bases between. CDR3 coding DNA: TGTGCCAGCAGCTTATTACGGGGGGCTGGGACTGAAGCTTTCTTT. Residues: CASSLLRGAGTEAFF.

This clonotype was recorded many times. This chain links TRBV29-1 with TRBJ2-1; D is unresolved. The CDR3 consists of 11 residues. The germline V gene has CDR1 SQVTM and CDR2 ANQGSEA. V shed 6 bases and J shed 10 bases, with 13 bases lying between them. This CDR3 is CSVDRKEEQFF. CDR3 nucleotide sequence: TGCAGCGTGGACCGGAAAGAGGAGCAGTTCTTC.

Regarding this clonotype: A read error may account for a junction end that differs from germline. The V call is TRBV5-1, the J call TRBJ1-6; no reliable D call. Germline-derived CDR1 and CDR2 are SGHRS and YFSETQ. CDR3 size: 16 residues. The CDR3 nucleotides read TGCGCCAGCAGCCCGGATGCGGCCTCCTATGATTCACCCCTCCACTTT. Translating it yields CASSPDAASYDSPLHF.

This rearrangement joins TRBV12-3 or TRBV12-4 to TRBJ2-3, with TRBD2 matching 7 bases. CDR3 size: 18 residues. Trimming at V came to 6 bases and at J to 4 bases, leaving 19 bases not matched to a gene. The CDR3 here is CASSRLSGTSPIPDTQYF. CDR3 nucleotides: TGTGCCAGCAGCCGCCTGAGCGGGACCAGCCCAATTCCAGATACGCAGTATTTT.

This clonotype was seen repeatedly, ten times or more. This chain joins TRBV7-3 and TRBJ1-2, with TRBD1 as a possible D gene (5 bases). The germline gives CDR1 SGHTA, CDR2 FQGTGA. The CDR3 spans 14 residues. V lost 3 bases and J 2 bases, leaving 10 bases between the germline ends. DNA of the CDR3: TGTGCCAGCAGCTTTCAAGGGGTAAACTATGGCTACACCTTC. Residues: CASSFQGVNYGYTF.

This clonotype was counted ten times or more. The CDR3 DNA sequence: TGTGCCAGCAGCAATCAGCGGGGGCGTCAGCAGTTCTTC. This codes for CASSNQRGRQQFF. The V gene is TRBV28, the J gene TRBJ2-1; 8 bases line up with TRBD2. The ends lost 6 bases at V and 11 bases at J; junction bases unmatched: 9. The germline V gene encodes CDR1 MDHEN and CDR2 SYDVKM. The CDR3 totals 13 residues.

This chain connects TRBV11-3 to TRBJ2-2; D remains ambiguous. CDR1 and CDR2 (germline): SGHNT, YENEEA. V was trimmed by 3 bases and J by 1 base, leaving 6 bases between them. This CDR3 region has 14 residues. This CDR3 reads CASSFQENTGELFF. CDR3 DNA sequence: TGTGCCAGCAGCTTCCAGGAGAACACCGGGGAGCTGTTTTTT.

This clonotype was observed many times. The V gene is TRBV19, the J gene TRBJ2-1; the D gene is possibly TRBD2 (5 bases). The V gene's germline CDR1 is LNHDA and CDR2 SQIVND (reference sequence). The CDR3 extends over 13 amino acids. The V gene lost 7 bases and the J gene lost 7 bases, with 14 bases spanning the gap. CDR3 protein: CASKRDLWNEQFF. CDR3 DNA: TGTGCCAGTAAACGGGATCTGTGGAATGAGCAGTTCTTC. Full variable domain (rest looked up from reference TRBV19 and TRBJ2-1): DGGITQSPKYLFRKEGQNVTLSCEQNLNHDAMYWYRQDPGQGLRLIYYSQIVNDFQKGDIAEGYSVSREKKESFPLTVTSAQKNPTAFYLCASKRDLWNEQFFGPGTRLTVL.

The chain employs TRBV7-8 and TRBJ1-5; possible D gene TRBD1, 6 bases. The CDR3 consists of 15 residues. CDR1 and CDR2 (germline): SGHVS, FQNEAQ. Trimming cost V 1 base and J 3 bases, with 10 bases left between them. The CDR3 sequence is CASSLGDTYNQPQHF. The CDR3 region has the DNA TGTGCCAGCAGCTTAGGGGACACTTACAATCAGCCCCAGCATTTT.

This clonotype came up many times. This chain's CDR3 is CASSPVGIYLVNSYNSPLHF. The CDR3, as DNA: TGTGCCAGCAGCCCCGTGGGAATATACTTAGTAAACTCCTATAATTCACCCCTCCACTTT. The chain uses TRBV7-3 and TRBJ1-6, with D uncertain. CDR3 size: 20 residues. The V gene's germline CDR1 is SGHTA and CDR2 FQGTGA. V lost 5 bases and J 0 bases, leaving 23 bases between the germline ends.

A note on this clonotype: This clone may be a read error of a much larger clone one base away. The CDR3 does not end in the conserved phenylalanine or tryptophan, so this is likely a read error. The gene calls are TRBV2 and TRBJ2-7; no definite D call. The CDR3 runs 13 residues. The V gene's germline CDR1 is SNHLY and CDR2 FYNNEI. V lost 6 bases, J lost 2 bases, and 11 bases lay in between. CDR3 coding DNA: TGTGCCAGCAGCGCGCTTGGGGCCTACGAGCAGTACTTG. Translating gives CASSALGAYEQYL.

The chain joins TRBV9 to TRBJ2-5; D may be TRBD2 (5 bases). Between the trimmed V and J ends, which lost 0 bases and 11 bases, there was a span of 23 bases. The CDR3 consists of 16 residues. The V gene's germline CDR1 is SGDLS and CDR2 YYNGEE. The CDR3 region is CASSVGADPGGSEQYF. CDR3 bases: TGTGCCAGCAGCGTAGGCGCTGATCCGGGTGGGAGTGAGCAGTACTTC. Full variable domain (remainder filled in from reference TRBV9 and TRBJ2-5): DSGVTQTPKHLITATGQRVTLRCSPRSGDLSVYWYQQSLDQGLQFLIQYYNGEERAKGNILERFSAQQFPDLHSELNLSSLELGDSALYFCASSVGADPGGSEQYFGPGTRLLVL.

To note about this clonotype: A much larger clone sits a single nucleotide away, making a read error possible. The chain joins TRBV2 to TRBJ2-5; D gene ambiguous. The J call may be in error: the DNA end matches TRBJ2-1 better. The length of the CDR3 is 12 residues. Per germline, CDR1 SNHLY and CDR2 FYNNEI. The CDR3: CASSPAQETQFF. CDR3 nucleotide sequence: TGTGCCAGCAGTCCGGCCCAAGAGACCCAGTTCTTC.

Many counts were recorded for this clonotype. The V gene is TRBV24-1, the J gene TRBJ2-5; a weak D match, TRBD1 (5 bases). Germline V gene lookup returns CDR1 KGHDR and CDR2 SFDVKD. There are 14 residues in the CDR3. Trimming shortened V by 3 bases and J by 2 bases, and 9 bases separated the two germline ends. This CDR3 is CATSDKGAQETQYF. The CDR3 nucleotides read TGTGCCACCAGTGATAAAGGGGCTCAAGAGACCCAGTACTTC.

In DNA form, the CDR3 reads TGTGCCAGCAGTGAATCCGCGGGGGGGCCTATGAGTACGATGGAGACCCAGTACTTC. Translating it yields CASSESAGGPMSTMETQYF. This sequence joins TRBV25-1 and TRBJ2-5, with TRBD2 matching 9 bases. The J segment lost 5 bases and the V segment lost 1 base, leaving 17 bases of the junction unmatched. CDR3 length: 19 residues. The germline CDR1 and CDR2 sequences are MGHDK and SYGVNS.

The rearrangement links TRBV10-3 to TRBJ2-2, with 7 bases identical to TRBD1. V was pared by 2 bases and J by 5 bases, with 8 bases of the junction left unmatched. CDR3 length: 16 residues. CDR1 ENHRY and CDR2 SYGVKD come from the germline V gene. CDR3 sequence reads: CAISEPRQGGTGELFF. The CDR3 region has the DNA TGTGCCATCAGTGAGCCCCGACAGGGCGGGACCGGGGAGCTGTTTTTT.

This clonotype was picked up many times. The chain recombines TRBV29-1 with TRBJ2-1; TRBD2 aligns across 11 bases. Germline CDR1 is SQVTM and CDR2 is ANQGSEA. CDR3 size: 17 residues. Trimming cost V 4 bases and J 0 bases; bases outside gene matches: 8. The CDR3 is CSVGGLAEPSSYNEQFF. The CDR3 DNA reads as TGCAGCGTTGGGGGACTAGCGGAGCCCAGCTCCTACAATGAGCAGTTCTTC.

The table lists this clonotype with many counts. The chain has TRBV6-2 or TRBV6-3 and TRBJ2-1, with 9 bases lining up with TRBD2. The V gene end was trimmed by 1 base and the J gene end by 9 bases; junction bases not matched to a gene: 7. Germline CDR1 MNHEY, CDR2 SVGEGT. The CDR3 consists of 15 residues. The DNA for the CDR3 is TGTGCCAGCAGTTACTTTGCGGGAGGGGGTAGTGAGCAGTTCTTC. Translating gives CASSYFAGGGSEQFF.

This clonotype was detected only a few times. The rearrangement uses TRBV27 and TRBJ2-1, with a weak D call TRBD1 (5 bases). The CDR3 is made up of 16 amino acids. V dropped 5 bases and J dropped 0 bases, with 14 bases sitting between them. The V gene's germline CDR1 is MNHEY and CDR2 SMNVEV (reference sequence). CDR3 nucleotide sequence: TGTGCCAGCAGTACCACCAGGGTCAGCTCCTACAATGAGCAGTTCTTC. It codes for CASSTTRVSSYNEQFF.

V usage is TRBV20-1 and J usage is TRBJ1-1; 7 nucleotides agree with TRBD1. This CDR3 region has 13 residues. Germline V gene data show CDR1 as DFQATT and CDR2 as SNEGSKA (reference sequence). CDR3 region: CRGTGTANTEAFF. The CDR3 region has the DNA TGCAGGGGCACGGGGACAGCGAACACTGAAGCTTTCTTT.

In the case of this clonotype: A much larger clone is a single base away; this may be a read error. V and J are TRBV6-5 and TRBJ1-1; D call uncertain. V gave up 5 bases and J gave up 0 bases, with 16 bases separating them. CDR3 length equals 16 residues. Germline V CDR1 and CDR2: MNHEY, SVGAGI. The DNA of the CDR3 is TGTGCCAGCAGTCCCGGCGACGGCAGTTTGAACACTGAAGCTTTCTTT. Encoded protein: CASSPGDGSLNTEAFF.

V and J are TRBV18 and TRBJ2-5; D is uncertain. CDR1 and CDR2 (germline): KGHSH, LQKENI. This CDR3 comprises 11 residues. The V end lost 3 bases, the J end lost 6 bases, and 5 bases lay between the germline ends. CDR3: CASSPGKTQYF. CDR3 DNA sequence: TGTGCCAGCTCACCCGGCAAGACCCAGTACTTC.